A selection of T cell receptor beta chains follows, all from one sample in a study of blood T cell repertoires in COVID-19. Sequenced by immunoSEQ multiplex PCR; TCRdb stores in-frame clones only, minus some. The sample contains about 230,000 clones, 90% of which appear only once. The material sequenced was peripheral blood. Receptors originate from a man younger than 45 with COVID-19, enrolled during active disease. Both conserved end residues are part of each CDR3. Each record gives: V gene, J gene, CDR3 protein.

v_call: TRBV30
j_call: TRBJ1-3
cdr3_aa: CASRSSGNTIYF

v_call: TRBV28
j_call: TRBJ2-1
cdr3_aa: CASRPGASGIPNEQFF

v_call: TRBV2
j_call: TRBJ1-4
cdr3_aa: CASSELDIRNRDRVRFGKLFF

v_call: TRBV4-3
j_call: TRBJ1-6
cdr3_aa: CASSQEGRRDSPLHF

v_call: TRBV6-2/TRBV6-3
j_call: TRBJ2-2
cdr3_aa: CASSFPRTGGNTGELFF

v_call: TRBV24-1
j_call: TRBJ1-2
cdr3_aa: CATSGTVPSNYGYTF

v_call: TRBV18
j_call: TRBJ2-1
cdr3_aa: CASSNRLAWNEQFF

v_call: TRBV7-3
j_call: TRBJ2-7
cdr3_aa: CASRQGGLSYEQYF

v_call: TRBV2
j_call: TRBJ2-5
cdr3_aa: CASSEGGLASGTQYF

v_call: TRBV5-1
j_call: TRBJ1-4
cdr3_aa: CASSFQTGVYEKLFF

v_call: TRBV15
j_call: TRBJ2-4
cdr3_aa: CATRTDREGSQFRNIQYF

v_call: TRBV5-6
j_call: TRBJ1-4
cdr3_aa: CASSLNGSAEKLFF

v_call: TRBV19
j_call: TRBJ2-2
cdr3_aa: CASSSDRGRWTGELFF

v_call: TRBV19
j_call: TRBJ1-5
cdr3_aa: CASSTISNQPQHF

v_call: TRBV27
j_call: TRBJ2-3
cdr3_aa: CASTNSGWGTDTQYF

v_call: TRBV7-8
j_call: TRBJ2-1
cdr3_aa: CASSLARRLAEKGHEQFF

v_call: TRBV5-5
j_call: TRBJ2-7
cdr3_aa: CASSRPGTTFGAYEQYF

v_call: TRBV7-9
j_call: TRBJ1-5
cdr3_aa: CASSLAGLSNQPQHF

v_call: TRBV6-5
j_call: TRBJ2-7
cdr3_aa: CASSRDSPGYEQYF

v_call: TRBV30
j_call: TRBJ2-1
cdr3_aa: CAWSVPRTGLGNEQFF

v_call: TRBV6-2/TRBV6-3
j_call: TRBJ2-5
cdr3_aa: CASSSGLAGGKKETQYF

v_call: TRBV4-3
j_call: TRBJ1-1
cdr3_aa: CASSQESRGWNTEAFF